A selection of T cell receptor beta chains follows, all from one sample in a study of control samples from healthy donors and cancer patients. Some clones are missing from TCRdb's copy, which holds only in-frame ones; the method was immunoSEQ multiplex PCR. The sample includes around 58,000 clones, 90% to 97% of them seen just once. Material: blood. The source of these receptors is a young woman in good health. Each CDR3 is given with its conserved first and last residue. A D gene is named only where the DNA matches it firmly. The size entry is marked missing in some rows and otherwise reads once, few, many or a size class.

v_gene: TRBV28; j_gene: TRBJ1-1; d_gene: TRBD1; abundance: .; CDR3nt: TGTGCCAGCAGTTTGAGCAGGGGGTTCACTGAAGCTTTCTTT; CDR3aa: CASSLSRGFTEAFF
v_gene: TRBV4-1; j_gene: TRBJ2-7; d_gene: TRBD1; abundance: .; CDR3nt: TGCGCCAGCAGCCACCTCGGACAGGGCACCTACGAGCAGTACTTC; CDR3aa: CASSHLGQGTYEQYF
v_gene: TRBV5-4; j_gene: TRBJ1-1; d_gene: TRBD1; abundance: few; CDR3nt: TGTGCCAGCAGCTTGGACCGGACAGGGGTCAACACTGAAGCTTTCTTT; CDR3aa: CASSLDRTGVNTEAFF
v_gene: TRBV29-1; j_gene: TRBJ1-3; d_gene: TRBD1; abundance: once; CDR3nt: TGCAGCGTTCGGGGACAGGGCGGGTCAAACACCATATATTTT; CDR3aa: CSVRGQGGSNTIYF
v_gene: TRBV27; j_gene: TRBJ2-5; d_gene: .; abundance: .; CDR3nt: TGTGCCAGCAGTTTTCTCCCCCCTAGAGAGACCCAGTACTTC; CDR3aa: CASSFLPPRETQYF
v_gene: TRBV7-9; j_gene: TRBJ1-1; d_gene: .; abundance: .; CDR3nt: TGTGCCAGCAGCTTAGTTCAGGGGTCGGGTACTGAAGCTTTCTTT; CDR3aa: CASSLVQGSGTEAFF
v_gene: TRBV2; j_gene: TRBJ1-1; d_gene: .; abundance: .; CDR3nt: TGTGCCAGCAGTGATTCGCGATGGGCTTTCTTT; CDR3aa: CASSDSRWAFF
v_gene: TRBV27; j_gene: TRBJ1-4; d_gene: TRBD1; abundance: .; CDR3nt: TGTGCCAGCAGTCAAATCCTCGGGACAGGGAACGAAAAACTGTTTTTT; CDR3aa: CASSQILGTGNEKLFF
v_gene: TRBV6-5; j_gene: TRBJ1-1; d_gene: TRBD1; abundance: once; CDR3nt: TGTGCCAGCCGAAGGACAGGTGAAGCTTTCTTT; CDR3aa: CASRRTGEAFF
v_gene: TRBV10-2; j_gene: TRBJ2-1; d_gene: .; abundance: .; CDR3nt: TGCGCCAGCAGTGTTGGCGGGGGCTCATACAATGAGCAGTTCTTC; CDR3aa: CASSVGGGSYNEQFF
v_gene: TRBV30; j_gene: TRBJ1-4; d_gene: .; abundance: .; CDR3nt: TGTGCCTGGAGTATTCAGACTAATGAAAAACTGTTTTTT; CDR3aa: CAWSIQTNEKLFF
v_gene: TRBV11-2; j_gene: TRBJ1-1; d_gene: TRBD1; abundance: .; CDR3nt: TGTGCCAGCAGCCCGTCCCGGGACAGGGGGCGTAGCACTGAAGCTTTCTTT; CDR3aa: CASSPSRDRGRSTEAFF
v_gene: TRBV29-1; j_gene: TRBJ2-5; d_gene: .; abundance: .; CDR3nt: TGCAGCGTTGTCTCGGTGGAAACCCAGTACTTC; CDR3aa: CSVVSVETQYF
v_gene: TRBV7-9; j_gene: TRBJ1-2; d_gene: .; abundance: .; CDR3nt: TGTGCCAGCAGCCCCCGACAGGCCCTCCCTTCTTATGGCTACACCTTC; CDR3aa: CASSPRQALPSYGYTF
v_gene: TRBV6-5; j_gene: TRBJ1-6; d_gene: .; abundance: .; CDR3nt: TGTGCCAGCAGGAGGGGACATAATTCACCCCTCCACTTT; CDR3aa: CASRRGHNSPLHF
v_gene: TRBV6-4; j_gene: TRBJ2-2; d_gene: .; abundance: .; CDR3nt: TGTGCCAGCAGTGACAAACTAGAGGGCGGGGAGCTGTTTTTT; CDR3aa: CASSDKLEGGELFF
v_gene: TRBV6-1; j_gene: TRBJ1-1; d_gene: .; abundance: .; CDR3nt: TGTGCCAGCAGTTCAATAATGAACACTGAAGCTTTCTTT; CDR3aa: CASSSIMNTEAFF
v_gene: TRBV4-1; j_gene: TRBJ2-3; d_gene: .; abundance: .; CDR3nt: TGCGCCAGCAGCCAAGAACGGAGCACAGATACGCAGTATTTT; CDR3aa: CASSQERSTDTQYF
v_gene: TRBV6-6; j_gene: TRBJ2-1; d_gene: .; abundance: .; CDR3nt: TGTGCCAGCAGTTTACCTAGCGAGTACAATGAGCAGTTCTTC; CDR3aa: CASSLPSEYNEQFF
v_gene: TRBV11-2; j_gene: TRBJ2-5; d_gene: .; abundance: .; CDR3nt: TGTGCCAGCAGCTTATTGTTTTCGGCAGGCGGCGACCAAGAGACCCAGTACTTC; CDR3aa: CASSLLFSAGGDQETQYF
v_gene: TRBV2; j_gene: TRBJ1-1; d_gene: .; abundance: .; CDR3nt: TGTGCCAGCAGTGTTTTCCAGGGCGGGTACACTGAAGCTTTCTTT; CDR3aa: CASSVFQGGYTEAFF
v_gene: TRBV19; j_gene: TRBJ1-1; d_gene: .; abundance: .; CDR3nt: TGTGCCAGTGGCTTAGTTGAAGCTTTCTTT; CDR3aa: CASGLVEAFF
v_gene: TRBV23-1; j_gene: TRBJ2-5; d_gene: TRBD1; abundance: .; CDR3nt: TGCGCCAGCAGTCAATCGGGACAGGGTCGAGAGACCCAGTACTTC; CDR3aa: CASSQSGQGRETQYF
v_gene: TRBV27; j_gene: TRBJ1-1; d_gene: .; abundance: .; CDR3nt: TGTGCCAGCAGTTTAGAGGGGGGCAGAACCCTCACTGAAGCTTTCTTT; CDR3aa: CASSLEGGRTLTEAFF
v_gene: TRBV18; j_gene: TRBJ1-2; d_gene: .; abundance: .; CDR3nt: TGTGCCAGCTCTCCCGAGGCCGCCCACTACTATGGCTACACCTTC; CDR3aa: CASSPEAAHYYGYTF
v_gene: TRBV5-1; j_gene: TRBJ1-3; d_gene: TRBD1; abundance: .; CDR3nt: TGCGCCAGCAGCTTCGGGACAGGGGGCGGAGAAAACACCATATATTTT; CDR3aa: CASSFGTGGGENTIYF
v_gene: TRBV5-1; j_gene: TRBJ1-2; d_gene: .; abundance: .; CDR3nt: TGCGCCAGCAGCTCCTCCCAGACAAACTATGGCTACACCTTC; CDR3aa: CASSSSQTNYGYTF
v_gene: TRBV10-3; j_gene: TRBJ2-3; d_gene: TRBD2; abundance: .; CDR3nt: TGTGCCATCACTCCGGGGGCTAGCGGGGAGATCAACATAAATACGCAGTATTTT; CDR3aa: CAITPGASGEININTQYF
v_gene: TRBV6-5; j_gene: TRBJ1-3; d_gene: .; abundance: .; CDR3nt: TGTGCCAGCACGCGAGACATTGGAAACACCATATATTTT; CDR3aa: CASTRDIGNTIYF
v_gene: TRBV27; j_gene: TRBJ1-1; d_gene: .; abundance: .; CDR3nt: TGTGCCAGCAGTTCAGGGAAGGCGGGGGGCACTGAAGCTTTCTTT; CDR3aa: CASSSGKAGGTEAFF
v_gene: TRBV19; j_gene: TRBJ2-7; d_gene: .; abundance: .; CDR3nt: TGTGCCAGTAGTATACGAGGGGAAGGCTACGAGCAGTACTTC; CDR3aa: CASSIRGEGYEQYF
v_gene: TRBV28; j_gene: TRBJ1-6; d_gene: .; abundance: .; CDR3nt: TGTGCCAGCAGTCGAATCAGGCAGCTCGGGAAGGGTAATTCACCCCTCCACTTT; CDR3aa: CASSRIRQLGKGNSPLHF
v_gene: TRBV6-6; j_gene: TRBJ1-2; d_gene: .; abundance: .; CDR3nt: TGTGCCAGCAGTTATACTGGGCAGCCGCCTAACTATGGCTACACCTTC; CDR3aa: CASSYTGQPPNYGYTF
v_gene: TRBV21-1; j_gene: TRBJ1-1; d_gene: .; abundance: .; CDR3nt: TGTGCCAGCAGCAAAGGGGGACAGGGGGCGAGCACTGAAGCTTTCTTT; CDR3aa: CASSKGGQGASTEAFF
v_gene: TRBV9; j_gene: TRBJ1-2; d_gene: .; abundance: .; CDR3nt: TGTGCCAGCAGCCCCGGACGGGCTAACTATGGCTACACCTTC; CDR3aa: CASSPGRANYGYTF
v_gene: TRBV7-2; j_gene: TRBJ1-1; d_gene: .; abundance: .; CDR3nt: TGTGCCAGCAGCTCGAACCGGCTGAACACTGAAGCTTTCTTT; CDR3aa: CASSSNRLNTEAFF
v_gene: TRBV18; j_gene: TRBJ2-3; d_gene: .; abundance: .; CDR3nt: TGTGCCAGCTCACCCCGGAGGGCGACAGATACGCAGTATTTT; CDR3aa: CASSPRRATDTQYF
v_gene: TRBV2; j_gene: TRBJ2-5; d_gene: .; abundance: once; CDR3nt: TGTGCCAGCAGTGAGCAGACCCAGTACTTC; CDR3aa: CASSEQTQYF
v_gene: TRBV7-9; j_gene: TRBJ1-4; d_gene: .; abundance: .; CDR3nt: TGTGCCAGCAGCTTAAAGGGTCAGGAAGAAAAACTGTTTTTT; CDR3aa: CASSLKGQEEKLFF
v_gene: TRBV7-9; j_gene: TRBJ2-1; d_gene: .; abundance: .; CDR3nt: TGTGCCAGCAGCCTTACAGGTATTGAGCAGTTCTTC; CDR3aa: CASSLTGIEQFF
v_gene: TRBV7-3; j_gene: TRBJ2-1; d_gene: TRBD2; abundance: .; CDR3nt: TGTGCCAGCAGCCCTATACTAGCGGGGGGTACCTACAATGAGCAGTTCTTC; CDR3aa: CASSPILAGGTYNEQFF
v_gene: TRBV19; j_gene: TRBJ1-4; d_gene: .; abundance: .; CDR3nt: TGTGCCAGTAGTATCAGGGGTACTAATGAAAAACTGTTTTTT; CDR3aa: CASSIRGTNEKLFF
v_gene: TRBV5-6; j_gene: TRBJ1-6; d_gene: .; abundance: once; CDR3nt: TGTGCCAGCAGCTTGACAGGGACCTATAATTCACCCCTCCACTTT; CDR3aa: CASSLTGTYNSPLHF
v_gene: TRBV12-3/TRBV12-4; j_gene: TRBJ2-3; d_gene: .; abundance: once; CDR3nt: TGTGCCAGCAGCCCCTTGGGCTATACGCAGTATTTT; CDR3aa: CASSPLGYTQYF
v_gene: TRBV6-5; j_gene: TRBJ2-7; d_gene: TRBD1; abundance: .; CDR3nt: TGTGCCAGCAGTTCCAGGGGGCGCGTGTACGAGCAGTACTTC; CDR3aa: CASSSRGRVYEQYF
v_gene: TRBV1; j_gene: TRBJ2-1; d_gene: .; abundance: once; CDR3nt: TGCACCAGCAGCCACCAAGGACAGGAGGTTTACAATGAGCAGTTCTTC; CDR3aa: CTSSHQGQEVYNEQFF
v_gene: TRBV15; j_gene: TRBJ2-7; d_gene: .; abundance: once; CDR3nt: TGTGCCACCAGCAGAGATTTTAGGGGACTCCTCTTC; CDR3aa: CATSRDFRGLLF
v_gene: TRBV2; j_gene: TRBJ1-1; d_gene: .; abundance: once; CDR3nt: TGTGCCAGCACCCCTGGGGGGGGCACTGAAGCTTTCTTT; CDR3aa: CASTPGGGTEAFF
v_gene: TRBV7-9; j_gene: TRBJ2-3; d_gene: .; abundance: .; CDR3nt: TGTGCCAGCCGCTTAGGGGGATCAGATACGCAGTATTTT; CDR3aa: CASRLGGSDTQYF
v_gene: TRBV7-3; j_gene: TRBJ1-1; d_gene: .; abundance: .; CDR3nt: TGTGCCAGCAGCCCGAACCCAGGGGCCACTGAAGCTTTCTTT; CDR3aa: CASSPNPGATEAFF
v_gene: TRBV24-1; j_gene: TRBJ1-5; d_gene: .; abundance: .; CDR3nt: TGTGCCACCAGTGGCCGGGACTTCCCGGATCAGCCCCAGCATTTT; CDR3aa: CATSGRDFPDQPQHF
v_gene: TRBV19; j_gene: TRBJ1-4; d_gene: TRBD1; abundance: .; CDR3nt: TGTGCCAGTAGCGACAGGGGCCGAAGTGAAAAACTGTTTTTT; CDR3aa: CASSDRGRSEKLFF
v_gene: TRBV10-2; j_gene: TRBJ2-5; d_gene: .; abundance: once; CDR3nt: TGCGCCAGCAGTGAGCCCGCAGAGACCCAGTACTTC; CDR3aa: CASSEPAETQYF
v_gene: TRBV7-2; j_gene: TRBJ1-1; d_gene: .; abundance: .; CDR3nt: TGTGCCAGCAGCATACACTCCGGACAGAACACTGAAGCTTTCTTT; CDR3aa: CASSIHSGQNTEAFF
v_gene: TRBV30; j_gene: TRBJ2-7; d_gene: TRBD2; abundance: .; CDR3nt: TGTGCCTGGAGTGCGGGGGGGAATGGGGAGCAGTACTTC; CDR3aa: CAWSAGGNGEQYF
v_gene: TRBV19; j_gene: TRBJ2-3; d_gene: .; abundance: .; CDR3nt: TGTGCCAGTAGTATAAGGGACTCAGGGTTAAGCACAGATACGCAGTATTTT; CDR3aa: CASSIRDSGLSTDTQYF
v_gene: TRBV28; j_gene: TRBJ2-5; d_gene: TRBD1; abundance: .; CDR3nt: TGTGCCAGCACCTCCCCCGGGACAGGGATAAAGACCCAGTACTTC; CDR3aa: CASTSPGTGIKTQYF
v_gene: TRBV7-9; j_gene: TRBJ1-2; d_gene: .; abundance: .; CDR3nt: TGTGCCAGCAGGATCATCGGACAGTCCACTAACTATGGCTACACCTTC; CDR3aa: CASRIIGQSTNYGYTF
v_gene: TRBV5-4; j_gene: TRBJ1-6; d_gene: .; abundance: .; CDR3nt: TGTGCCAGCAGCTTGCTTATGCTAGCGAGCTCCTATAATTCACCCCTCCACTTT; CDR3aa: CASSLLMLASSYNSPLHF
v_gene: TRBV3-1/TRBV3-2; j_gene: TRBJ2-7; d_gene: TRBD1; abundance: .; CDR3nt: TGTGCCAGCAGCCAAACGGGACAGGGGGTAGGCGAGCAGTACTTC; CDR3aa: CASSQTGQGVGEQYF